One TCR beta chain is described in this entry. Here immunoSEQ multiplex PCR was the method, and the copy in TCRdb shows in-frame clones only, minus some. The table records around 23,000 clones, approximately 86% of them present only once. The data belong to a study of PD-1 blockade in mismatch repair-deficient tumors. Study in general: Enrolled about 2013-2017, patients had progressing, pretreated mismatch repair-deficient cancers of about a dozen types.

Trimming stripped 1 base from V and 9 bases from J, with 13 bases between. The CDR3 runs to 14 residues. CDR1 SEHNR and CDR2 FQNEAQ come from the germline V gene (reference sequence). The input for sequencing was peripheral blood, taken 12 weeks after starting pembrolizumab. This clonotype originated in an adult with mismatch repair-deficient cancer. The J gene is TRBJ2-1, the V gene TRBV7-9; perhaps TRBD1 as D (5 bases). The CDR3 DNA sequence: TGTGCCAGCAGCTTAGTTGACAGTTGGGGTGAGCAGTTCTTC. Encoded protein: CASSLVDSWGEQFF.